This paragraph reports one TCR beta chain. Its target is not known. A much bigger clone sits one base away, suggesting this may be a read error. The study co-extracted DNA and RNA from 20-30 mg of unsorted bulk tissue. Patients had chronic HBV infection and were treatment-naive. This sample is part of a study of tumor-infiltrating lymphocytes in primary liver carcinoma. Broader study findings: Overlap in tumor-adjacent and tumor-blood pairs fell below that of tumor region pairs.

The germline V gene has CDR1 LGHNA and CDR2 YNFKEQ. This CDR3 spans 14 amino acids. Making TCR beta cDNA involved approximately 0.5 ug total RNA and a constant-region primer. Three-round nested multiplex PCR performed with slightly modified ARM-PCR produced the TCR beta libraries. PCR rounds one and two used TRBV1-TRBV30 forward primers with a C-beta reverse primer for approximately 10 cycles each. TCRdb passed the multiplex PCR reads through MiXCR, listing each CDR3 protein once. Among tens of thousands of distinct CDR3 sequences listed, roughly 72% were seen once. The material sequenced was tumor-adjacent normal liver tissue. V gene TRBV4-2 combines with J gene TRBJ1-1; the D is unclear. The receptor's source is a man aged 35-49 years with primary liver carcinoma and hepatitis B virus infection. The CDR3 spells CASCQDRGNTEAFF. CDR3 nucleotides: TGTGCCAGCTGCCAAGATCGGGGGAACACTGAAGCTTTCTTT.